The clone carrying this T cell receptor (beta chain) has just a few counts. V was pared by 7 bases and J by 10 bases, with 32 bases between. Germline V lookup: CDR1 MNHNS, CDR2 SASEGT. The CDR3 loop spans 19 amino acids. This sample is part of a study of regulatory T cells in long-lasting Graves disease. To make TCR beta libraries, researchers used iRepertoire HTBI primers and Arm-PCR of CDR3 regions. Each CDR3 protein is one row after TCRdb ran MiXCR on the multiplex PCR reads. The table records about 470,000 distinct CDR3 sequences, roughly 21% of them present only once. Documented time point: persistent/refractory GD, antithyroid drugs over 5 years with positive TRAb. The TCR library used RNA extracted from PBMCs.

The material was peripheral blood mononuclear cells (PBMCs), obtained when the disease was refractory, from a patient treated with antithyroid drugs. The chain links TRBV6-1 to TRBJ1-6; D is possibly TRBD1 (6 bases). The sequence derives from a female donor with Graves disease. The DNA of the CDR3 is TGTGCCAGCACCATCTCAGGGGCGCCTCCGGTCAGGAAGGTATCACCCCTCCACTTT. As protein: CASTISGAPPVRKVSPLHF.